Listed below are T cell receptor beta chains from one sample, sequenced in a study of cytomegalovirus exposure and HLA in healthy donors. TCRdb's table, derived via immunoSEQ multiplex PCR, lists solely in-frame clones and lacks some. Counted here are about 130,000 clones, about three quarters occurring once; the ten biggest clones make up 1%. The sample consisted of PBMCs. The receptors were sampled from a human donor in good health. Both conserved end residues are part of each CDR3. Some rows mark clone size as missing; the rest say once, few, many or name a class of expanded clone.

>TRBV19|TRBJ2-1|NA
CASSIVGWASGESYNEQFF
>TRBV27|TRBJ2-7|once
CASSLSALRLDTAYEQYF
>TRBV27|TRBJ2-7|NA
CASSLLTGNGYEQYF
>TRBV11-2|NA|NA
CASSPGTLSYEQYF
>TRBV7-2|TRBJ2-7|NA
CASSFWASEQYF
>TRBV4-1|TRBJ2-1|few
CASSQQGVMGYNEQFF
>TRBV13|NA|NA
CASSATSPNLYEQYF
>TRBV7-3|TRBJ1-2|NA
CASRQSGGGGYGYTF
>TRBV9|TRBJ2-1|NA
CASSAGTGGTDEQFF
>TRBV4-1|TRBJ2-3|NA
CASSWRGGPNTQYF
>TRBV10-3|TRBJ1-3|NA
CAISESNLRNTIYF
>TRBV6-5|TRBJ2-3|NA
CASSGQSTDTQYF
>TRBV10-3|TRBJ2-5|NA
CAISESTGKETQYF
>TRBV4-1|TRBJ1-6|NA
CASSQGRMGPRSPLHF
>TRBV10-3|TRBJ2-2|NA
CAITARDKNTGELFF
>TRBV2|TRBJ1-1|once
CAPSPNRAEPMNTEAFF
>TRBV4-2|TRBJ2-2|NA
CASSQDSRTGELFF
>TRBV7-6|TRBJ1-1|NA
CASSFSGAFEAFF
>TRBV6-1|TRBJ1-5|once
CASRGVAYSNQPQHF
>TRBV10-3|TRBJ2-7|NA
CATAGLAGDKQYF
>TRBV7-9|TRBJ1-2|NA
CASSSSGTEYGYTF
>TRBV13|TRBJ2-5|NA
CASSLSQETQYF
>TRBV7-3|TRBJ2-3|NA
CASSLTAGSSGSTDTQYF
>TRBV7-2|TRBJ2-7|NA
CAKSRGAGSYEQYF
>TRBV6-1|TRBJ1-2|NA
CASSGAGQGADYGYTF
>TRBV6-5|TRBJ2-7|NA
CASSYSISPGYEQYF
>TRBV5-6|TRBJ1-5|NA
CASSYSGTVFHNQPQHF
>TRBV7-9|TRBJ2-5|once
CASSLAMGAQETQYF
>TRBV6-5|TRBJ2-5|NA
CASSKGGRFRETQYF
>TRBV5-4|TRBJ1-3|NA
CASSSGGTGHSGNTIYF
>TRBV27|TRBJ2-1|NA
CASSQGLAGNEQFF
>TRBV7-6|TRBJ2-1|NA
CASSFQALSSYNEQFF
>TRBV7-9|TRBJ2-6|NA
CASSLSSGANVLTF
>TRBV6-5|TRBJ2-1|NA
CASSEGTLGEQFF
>TRBV27|TRBJ1-6|NA
CASSLSAVRGSPLHF
>TRBV7-9|TRBJ2-5|few
CASSPTRDQETQYF
>TRBV10-3|TRBJ1-2|NA
CAISAGAGQGPNYGYTF
>TRBV9|TRBJ1-1|once
CASSVGDSTTEAFF
>TRBV27|TRBJ2-7|NA
CASSLVGGTGVYEQYF
>TRBV28|TRBJ1-4|NA
CASGSGQVEKLFF
>TRBV5-1|TRBJ1-6|NA
CASSIGVPGYNSPLHF